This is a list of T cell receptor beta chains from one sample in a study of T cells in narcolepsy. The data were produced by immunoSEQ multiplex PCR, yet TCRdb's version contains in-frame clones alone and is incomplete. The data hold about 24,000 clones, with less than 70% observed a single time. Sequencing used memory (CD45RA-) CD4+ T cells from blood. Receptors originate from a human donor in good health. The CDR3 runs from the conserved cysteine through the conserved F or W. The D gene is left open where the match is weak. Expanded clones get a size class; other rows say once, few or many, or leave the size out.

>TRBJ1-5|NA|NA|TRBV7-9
TGTGCCAGCAGCCGAAGAGGTTCCAATCAGCCCCAGCATTTT
CASSRRGSNQPQHF
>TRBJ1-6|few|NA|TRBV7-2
TGTGCCAGCAGCTTTACAAGGAAATCACCCCTCCACTTT
CASSFTRKSPLHF
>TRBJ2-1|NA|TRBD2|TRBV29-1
TGCAGCGTTCAGAGGCTAGCGGGAGGCACGGAGTTCTTC
CSVQRLAGGTEFF
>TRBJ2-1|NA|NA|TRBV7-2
TGTGCCAGCAGCTTAGGGCAGATTGGTCTCTCTGAGCAGTTCTTC
CASSLGQIGLSEQFF
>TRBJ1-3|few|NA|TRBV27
TGTGCCAGCAGACAAAGACCCTCTGGAAACACCATATATTTT
CASRQRPSGNTIYF
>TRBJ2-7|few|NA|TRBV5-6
TGTGCCAGCACCCACGACGGGCAGTACTTC
CASTHDGQYF
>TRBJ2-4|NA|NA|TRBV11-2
TGTGCCAGCAGCTTAGATCGAGCCCCAAACATTCAGTACTTC
CASSLDRAPNIQYF
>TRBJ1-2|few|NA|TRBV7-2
TGTGCCAGCAAACGAGCAGCTAACTATGGCTACACCTTC
CASKRAANYGYTF
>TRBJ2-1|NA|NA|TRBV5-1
TGCGCCAGCAGCTTGGAAGTGAATGAGCAGTTCTTC
CASSLEVNEQFF
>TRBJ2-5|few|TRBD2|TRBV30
TGTGCCTGGAGTGTTGGCGGGGGGTTGGAGACCCAGTACTTC
CAWSVGGGLETQYF
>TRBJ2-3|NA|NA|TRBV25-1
TGTGCCAGCAGTTCCGTGGGAGGTGTGGCAGATACGCAGTATTTT
CASSSVGGVADTQYF
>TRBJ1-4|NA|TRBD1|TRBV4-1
TGCGCCAGCAGCCTCCCCCGGGAAGGGGGCTTAAGAGAAAAACTGTTTTTT
CASSLPREGGLREKLFF
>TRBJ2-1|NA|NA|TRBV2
TGTGCCAGCAGTGGGGTAGGTCCTACAACCTACAATGAGCAGTTCTTC
CASSGVGPTTYNEQFF